The 17 T cell receptor beta chains below were found in one sample sequenced in a study of OX40 agonist ivuxolimab in advanced cancers. Repertoires were generated with immunoSEQ multiplex PCR, while TCRdb's copy carries only in-frame clones and drops some. The data hold some 99,000 clones, with 70% to 85% observed a single time. Sequences were derived from CD4+ or CD8+ T cells sorted from blood, sampled in a trial of the OX40 agonist ivuxolimab. The receptor source for this set is an adult with an advanced solid tumor such as melanoma, head and neck, liver or kidney cancer.

The chain couples TRBV10-3 to TRBJ1-2; possible D gene TRBD1, 6 bases. Trimming pared 5 bases from V and 0 bases from J, leaving 13 bases between. CDR1 ENHRY and CDR2 SYGVKD come from the germline V gene. The CDR3 spans 15 residues. The CDR3 sequence: CAISKEDRANYGYTF. CDR3 in DNA: TGTGCCATCAGTAAAGAGGACAGAGCTAACTATGGCTACACCTTC.

The chain uses TRBV7-9 and TRBJ2-2; the D gene is possibly TRBD1 (5 bases). V was clipped by 1 base and J by 3 bases, with 6 bases between them. Germline V gene data show CDR1 as SEHNR and CDR2 as FQNEAQ (reference sequence). The CDR3 contains 14 residues. CDR3 sequence reads: CASSLGRDTGELFF. The CDR3 region has the DNA TGTGCCAGCAGCTTAGGCAGGGACACCGGGGAGCTGTTTTTT.

The chain combines TRBV4-3 with TRBJ1-1; D remains ambiguous. V was clipped by 4 bases and J by 0 bases, with 9 bases between them. The CDR3 is made up of 14 amino acids. The germline gives CDR1 LGHNA, CDR2 YSLEER. The CDR3: CASSREPMNTEAFF. CDR3 DNA: TGCGCCAGCAGCCGAGAACCCATGAACACTGAAGCTTTCTTT.

CDR3 sequence reads: CASCGDGEGREQYF. For the CDR3, the DNA is TGTGCCAGCTGCGGGGACGGCGAAGGTAGGGAGCAGTACTTC. V and J are TRBV2 and TRBJ2-7; D is possibly TRBD2 (6 bases). The germline gives CDR1 SNHLY, CDR2 FYNNEI. The length of the CDR3 is 14 residues. The ends were cut back, 8 bases at V and 7 bases at J, with 21 bases in the middle.

The gene calls are TRBV30 and TRBJ2-1; TRBD1 is a possible D gene (5 bases). Trimming removed 0 bases at V and 7 bases at J, with 22 bases between. The CDR3 length is 17 residues. Germline CDR1 and CDR2: GTSNPN and SVGIG (reference sequence). The CDR3 DNA follows: TGTGCCTGGAGTGTCTGGAATGGGGCTGGTTTTGAGAATGAGCAGTTCTTC. Translating gives CAWSVWNGAGFENEQFF.

V usage is TRBV9 and J usage is TRBJ2-7, with D perhaps assigned TRBD1 or TRBD2 (5 bases each). Trimming cost V 0 bases and J 7 bases, with 17 bases left between them. CDR1 is SGDLS and CDR2 is YYNGEE in the germline V gene. The CDR3 is 15 residues long. The CDR3 bases are TGTGCCAGCAGCGTAGAACCAGCTTTGGGGGAAGAGCAGTACTTC. The encoded protein is CASSVEPALGEEQYF.

Here the CDR3 reads CASSRDSAPGELFF. The CDR3 region has the DNA TGCGCCAGCAGCCGAGACAGTGCACCCGGGGAGCTGTTTTTT. The genes are TRBV4-3 and TRBJ2-2, with D possibly being TRBD1 (5 bases). In germline, CDR1 is LGHNA, CDR2 YSLEER. V lost 4 bases, J lost 6 bases, and 12 bases lay in between. The CDR3 length is 14 residues.

This clone has only a few counts. The rearrangement joins TRBV9 to TRBJ2-2; 10 nucleotides align to TRBD2. After removal of 0 bases from V and 3 bases from J, the junction contained 8 bases not matched to a gene. This CDR3 has 18 amino acids. CDR1 and CDR2 (germline): SGDLS, YYNGEE. For the CDR3, the DNA is TGTGCCAGCAGCGTAGGTCCAGCGGGGGGGCGACACACCGGGGAGCTGTTTTTT. Its translation is CASSVGPAGGRHTGELFF. The full variable domain, its missing parts supplied by reference TRBV9 and TRBJ2-2, is DSGVTQTPKHLITATGQRVTLRCSPRSGDLSVYWYQQSLDQGLQFLIQYYNGEERAKGNILERFSAQQFPDLHSELNLSSLELGDSALYFCASSVGPAGGRHTGELFFGEGSRLTVL.

The J gene is TRBJ2-1, the V gene TRBV10-3, with 8 bases aligning to TRBD2. The CDR3 length is 16 residues. Germline lookup yields CDR1 ENHRY and CDR2 SYGVKD. The trim removed 2 bases at V and 7 bases at J, leaving 10 bases unmatched. The CDR3, as DNA: TGTGCCATCAGTGAGAGGTCGGGGGGGCTGAGAAATGAGCAGTTCTTC. Its translation: CAISERSGGLRNEQFF.

The genes are TRBV4-3 and TRBJ1-2; D is ambiguous. CDR1 and CDR2 (germline): LGHNA, YSLEER. The CDR3 contains 15 residues. Trimming left V 0 bases short and J 0 bases short, with 8 bases between. The CDR3: CASSQEVGTNYGYTF. CDR3 DNA sequence: TGCGCCAGCAGCCAAGAAGTAGGAACTAACTATGGCTACACCTTC.

The chain uses TRBV15 and TRBJ1-1; D ambiguous. Trimming took 1 base from V and 0 from J, leaving 3 bases between them. From germline, CDR1 is LNHNV and CDR2 YYDKDF (reference sequence). The CDR3 length is 13 residues. The DNA for the CDR3 is TGTGCCACCAGCAGAGTGGTGAACACTGAAGCTTTCTTT. Residues: CATSRVVNTEAFF.

V is TRBV2 and J is TRBJ2-5; 8 bases agree with TRBD1. The germline V gene encodes CDR1 SNHLY and CDR2 FYNNEI. This CDR3 spans 15 amino acids. V shed 3 bases and J 4 bases; nucleotides not matched to a gene: 7. CDR3 nucleotides: TGTGCCAGCAGTGACAGGACAGGGCCAGGAGAGACCCAGTACTTC. It is translated as CASSDRTGPGETQYF.

This rearrangement joins TRBV19 to TRBJ1-5, with D perhaps matching TRBD1 (5 bases). Trimming left V 9 bases short and J 3 bases short, with 18 bases between. This CDR3 spans 15 amino acids. CDR1 LNHDA and CDR2 SQIVND come from the germline V gene (reference sequence). CDR3 in DNA: TGTGCCAGCAGGGTGGGGGGGTCGTTCAATCAGCCCCAGCATTTT. Translation: CASRVGGSFNQPQHF.

The table lists this clone with many counts. The V call is TRBV12-1, the J call TRBJ2-7. TRBV12-1 corresponds to a pseudogene. This CDR3 is built from 16 residues. The CDR3 protein is CASSSDYLGANYEQYF. The CDR3 DNA is TGTGCCAGCAGCTCGGACTATTTGGGGGCCAACTACGAGCAGTACTTC.

The rearrangement joins TRBV7-7 to TRBJ2-5; D is ambiguous. Trimming removed 5 bases from V and 5 bases from J, with 15 bases in between. CDR3 length: 14 residues. Germline CDR1 reads SSHAT; CDR2 reads FNYEAQ (reference sequence). CDR3 amino acids: CASSLRVGRETQYF. CDR3 bases: TGTGCCAGCAGCCTCCGAGTCGGACGGGAGACCCAGTACTTC.

The chain employs TRBV29-1 and TRBJ1-1; D is possibly TRBD1 (5 bases). V lost 2 bases, J lost 5 bases, and 12 bases lay in between. Germline CDR1 reads SQVTM; CDR2 reads ANQGSEA. This CDR3 spans 13 amino acids. Here the CDR3 reads CSVERGQGTEAFF. The CDR3 DNA is TGCAGCGTTGAAAGAGGCCAGGGAACTGAAGCTTTCTTT. Full variable domain (rest looked up from reference TRBV29-1 and TRBJ1-1): SAVISQKPSRDICQRGTSLTIQCQVDSQVTMMFWYRQQPGQSLTLIATANQGSEATYESGFVIDKFPISRPNLTFSTLTVSNMSPEDSSIYLCSVERGQGTEAFFGQGTRLTVV.

J is TRBJ2-3 and V is TRBV19, with 8 bases aligning to TRBD1. The ends lost 0 bases at V and 15 bases at J; junction bases unmatched: 14. CDR1 and CDR2 from the germline V gene are LNHDA and SQIVND (reference sequence). The CDR3 runs to 15 residues. The chain's CDR3 is CASSIDLGQAPLIYF. In DNA, the CDR3 is TGTGCCAGTAGTATAGATTTGGGACAGGCCCCGCTAATATATTTT.